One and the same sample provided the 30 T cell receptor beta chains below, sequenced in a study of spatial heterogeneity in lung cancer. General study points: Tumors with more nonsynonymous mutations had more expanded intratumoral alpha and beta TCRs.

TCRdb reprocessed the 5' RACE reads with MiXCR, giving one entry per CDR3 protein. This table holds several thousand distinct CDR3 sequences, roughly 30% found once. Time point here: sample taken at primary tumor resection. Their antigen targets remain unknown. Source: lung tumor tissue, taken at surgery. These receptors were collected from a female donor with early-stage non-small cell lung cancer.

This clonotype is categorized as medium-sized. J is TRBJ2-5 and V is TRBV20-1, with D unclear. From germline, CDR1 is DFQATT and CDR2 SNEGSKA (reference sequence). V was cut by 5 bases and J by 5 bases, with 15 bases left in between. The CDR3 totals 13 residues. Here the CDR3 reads CSAANVGGETQYF. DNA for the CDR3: TGCAGTGCTGCCAATGTGGGCGGCGAGACCCAGTACTTC.

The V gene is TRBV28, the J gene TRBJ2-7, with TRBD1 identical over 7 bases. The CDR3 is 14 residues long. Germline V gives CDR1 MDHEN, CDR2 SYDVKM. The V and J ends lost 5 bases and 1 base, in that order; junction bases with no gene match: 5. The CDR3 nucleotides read TGTGCCAGCAGTGGGACAGTACCTTCCTACGAGCAGTACTTC. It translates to CASSGTVPSYEQYF.

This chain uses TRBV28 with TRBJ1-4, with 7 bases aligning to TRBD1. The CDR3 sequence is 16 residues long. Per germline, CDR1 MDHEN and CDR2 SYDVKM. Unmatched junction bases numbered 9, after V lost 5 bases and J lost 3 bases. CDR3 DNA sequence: TGTGCCAGCAGTGGGCCAAGACAGGGAGCTAATGAAAAACTGTTTTTT. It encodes CASSGPRQGANEKLFF.

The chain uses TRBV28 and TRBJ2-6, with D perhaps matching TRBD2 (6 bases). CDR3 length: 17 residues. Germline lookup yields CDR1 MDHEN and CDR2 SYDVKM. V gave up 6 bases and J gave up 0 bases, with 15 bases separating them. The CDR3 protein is CASSLRGEPSGANVLTF. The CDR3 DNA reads TGTGCCAGCAGCTTGCGGGGAGAGCCCTCTGGGGCCAACGTCCTGACTTTC.

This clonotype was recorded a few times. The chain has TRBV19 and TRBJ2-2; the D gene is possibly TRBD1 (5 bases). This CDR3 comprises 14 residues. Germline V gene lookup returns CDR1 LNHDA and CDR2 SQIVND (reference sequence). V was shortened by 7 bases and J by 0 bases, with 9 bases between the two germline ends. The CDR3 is CASKARANTGELFF. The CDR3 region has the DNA TGTGCCAGTAAAGCCAGGGCGAACACCGGGGAGCTGTTTTTT.

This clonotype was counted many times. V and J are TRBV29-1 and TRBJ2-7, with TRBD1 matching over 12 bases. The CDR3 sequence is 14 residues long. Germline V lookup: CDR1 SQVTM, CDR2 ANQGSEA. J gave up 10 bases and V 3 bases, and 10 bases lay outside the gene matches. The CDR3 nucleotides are TGCAGCGTTGAGACGGGACAGGGGGCGCGACTCCAGTACTTC. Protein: CSVETGQGARLQYF.

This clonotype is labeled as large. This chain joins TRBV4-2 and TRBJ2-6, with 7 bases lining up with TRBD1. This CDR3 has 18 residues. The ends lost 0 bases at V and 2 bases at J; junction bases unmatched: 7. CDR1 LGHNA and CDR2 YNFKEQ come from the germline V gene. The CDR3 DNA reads TGTGCCAGCAGCCAAGAGGGGACAGACTTTGCTGGGGCCAACGTCCTGACTTTC. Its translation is CASSQEGTDFAGANVLTF.

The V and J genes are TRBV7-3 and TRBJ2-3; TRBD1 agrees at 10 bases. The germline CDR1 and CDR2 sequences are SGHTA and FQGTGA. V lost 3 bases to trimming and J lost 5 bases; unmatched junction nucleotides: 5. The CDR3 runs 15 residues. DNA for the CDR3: TGTGCCAGCAGCTTGACAGGGGGCTTTGGAGATACGCAGTATTTT. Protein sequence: CASSLTGGFGDTQYF.

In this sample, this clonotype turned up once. Here the CDR3 DNA reads TGTGCCTGGAGTTCCACCCGCGCCGGGGAGCTGTTTTTT. Its translation is CAWSSTRAGELFF. The V and J genes are TRBV30 and TRBJ2-2; D unresolved. The germline gives CDR1 GTSNPN, CDR2 SVGIG (reference sequence). Deletions cut 2 bases from V and 6 bases from J, with 10 bases between. This CDR3 is built from 13 residues.

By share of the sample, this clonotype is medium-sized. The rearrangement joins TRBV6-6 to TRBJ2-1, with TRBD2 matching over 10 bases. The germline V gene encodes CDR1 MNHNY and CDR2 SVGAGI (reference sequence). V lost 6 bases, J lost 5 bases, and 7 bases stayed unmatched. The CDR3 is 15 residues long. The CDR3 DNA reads TGTGCCAGCAGCCGTTGGACTAGCGGAAACAATGAGCAGTTCTTC. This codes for CASSRWTSGNNEQFF.

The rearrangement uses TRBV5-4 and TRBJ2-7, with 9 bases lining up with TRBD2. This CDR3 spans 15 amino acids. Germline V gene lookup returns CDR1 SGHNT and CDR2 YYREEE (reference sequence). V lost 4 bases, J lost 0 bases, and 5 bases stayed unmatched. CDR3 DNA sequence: TGTGCCAGCAGCCGTAGCGGGAGACCCTCCTACGAGCAGTACTTC. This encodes CASSRSGRPSYEQYF. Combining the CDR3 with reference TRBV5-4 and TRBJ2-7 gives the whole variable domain ETGVTQSPTHLIKTRGQQVTLRCSSQSGHNTVSWYQQALGQGPQFIFQYYREEENGRGNFPPRFSGLQFPNYSSELNVNALELDDSALYLCASSRSGRPSYEQYFGPGTRLTVT.

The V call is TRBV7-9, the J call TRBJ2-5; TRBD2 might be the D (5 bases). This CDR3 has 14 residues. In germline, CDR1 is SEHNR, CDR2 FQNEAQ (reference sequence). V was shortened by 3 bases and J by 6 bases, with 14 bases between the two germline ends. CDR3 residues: CASSLVRTGKTQYF. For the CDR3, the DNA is TGTGCCAGCAGCTTGGTTCGAACGGGAAAGACCCAGTACTTC.

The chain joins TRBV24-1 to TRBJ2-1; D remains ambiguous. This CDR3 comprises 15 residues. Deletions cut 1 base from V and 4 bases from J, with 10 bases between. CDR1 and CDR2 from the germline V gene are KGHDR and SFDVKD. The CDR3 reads CATSDFRGGYNEQFF. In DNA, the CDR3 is TGTGCCACCAGTGATTTTAGAGGCGGATACAATGAGCAGTTCTTC.

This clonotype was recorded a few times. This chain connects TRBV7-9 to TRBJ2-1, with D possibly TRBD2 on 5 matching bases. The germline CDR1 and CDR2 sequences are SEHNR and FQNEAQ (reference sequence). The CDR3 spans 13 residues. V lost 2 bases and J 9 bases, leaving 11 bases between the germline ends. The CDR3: CASSLKDWGEQFF. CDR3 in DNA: TGTGCCAGCAGCTTAAAGGACTGGGGTGAGCAGTTCTTC.

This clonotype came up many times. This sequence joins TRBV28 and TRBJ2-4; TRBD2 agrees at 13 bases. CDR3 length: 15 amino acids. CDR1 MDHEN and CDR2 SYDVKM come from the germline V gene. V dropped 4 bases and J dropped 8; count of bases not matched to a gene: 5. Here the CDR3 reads CASSWTSGSKDIQYF. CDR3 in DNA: TGTGCCAGCAGTTGGACTAGCGGGAGTAAGGACATTCAGTACTTC.

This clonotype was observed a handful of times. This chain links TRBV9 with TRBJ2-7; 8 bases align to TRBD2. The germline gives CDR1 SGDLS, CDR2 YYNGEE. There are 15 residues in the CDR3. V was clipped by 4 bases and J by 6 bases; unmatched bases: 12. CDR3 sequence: CASSHLGGEVGEQYF. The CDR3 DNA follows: TGTGCCAGCAGCCACCTCGGGGGGGAGGTGGGCGAGCAGTACTTC. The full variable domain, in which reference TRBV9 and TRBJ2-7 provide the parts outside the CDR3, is DSGVTQTPKHLITATGQRVTLRCSPRSGDLSVYWYQQSLDQGLQFLIQYYNGEERAKGNILERFSAQQFPDLHSELNLSSLELGDSALYFCASSHLGGEVGEQYFGPGTRLTVT.

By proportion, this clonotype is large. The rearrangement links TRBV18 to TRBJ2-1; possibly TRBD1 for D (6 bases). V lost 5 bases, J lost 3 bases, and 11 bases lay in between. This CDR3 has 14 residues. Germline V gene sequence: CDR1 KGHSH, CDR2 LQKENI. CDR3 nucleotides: TGTGCCAGCTCAGTGACAGGTTTCTACAATGAGCAGTTCTTC. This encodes CASSVTGFYNEQFF.

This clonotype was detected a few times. The CDR3 DNA is TGTGCCATCAGTGAGGTGAGGGCAGACGAGCAGTACTTC. It is translated as CAISEVRADEQYF. The rearrangement links TRBV10-3 to TRBJ2-7; D is possibly TRBD2 (5 bases). The CDR3 is made up of 13 amino acids. Germline CDR1 is ENHRY and CDR2 is SYGVKD. V lost 2 bases to trimming and J lost 5 bases, with 10 bases between them.

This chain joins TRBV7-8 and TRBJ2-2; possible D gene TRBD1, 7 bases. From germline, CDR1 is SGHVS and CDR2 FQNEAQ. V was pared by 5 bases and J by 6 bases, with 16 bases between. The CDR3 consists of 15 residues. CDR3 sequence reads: CASSARGRGAGELFF. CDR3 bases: TGTGCCAGCAGCGCCCGCGGCAGGGGGGCCGGGGAGCTGTTTTTT.

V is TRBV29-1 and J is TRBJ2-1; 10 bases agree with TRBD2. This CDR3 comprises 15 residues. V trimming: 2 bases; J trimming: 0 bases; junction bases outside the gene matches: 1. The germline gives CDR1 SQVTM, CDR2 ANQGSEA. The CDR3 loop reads CSVEPSGSSYNEQFF. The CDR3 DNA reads TGCAGCGTTGAACCTAGCGGGAGCTCCTACAATGAGCAGTTCTTC.

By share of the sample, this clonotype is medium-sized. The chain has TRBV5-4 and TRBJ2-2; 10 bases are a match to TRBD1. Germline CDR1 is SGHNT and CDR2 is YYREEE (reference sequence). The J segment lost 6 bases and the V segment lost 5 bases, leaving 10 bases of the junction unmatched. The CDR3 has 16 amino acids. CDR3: CASSYPDRGRAGELFF. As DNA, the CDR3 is TGTGCCAGCAGTTATCCCGACAGGGGGCGCGCCGGGGAGCTGTTTTTT.

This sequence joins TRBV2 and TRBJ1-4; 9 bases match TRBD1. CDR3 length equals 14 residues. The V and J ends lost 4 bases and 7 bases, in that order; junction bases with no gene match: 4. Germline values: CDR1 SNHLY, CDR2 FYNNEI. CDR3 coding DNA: TGTGCCAGCAGTGGGGACAGGGCCGGTGAAAAACTGTTTTTT. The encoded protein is CASSGDRAGEKLFF.

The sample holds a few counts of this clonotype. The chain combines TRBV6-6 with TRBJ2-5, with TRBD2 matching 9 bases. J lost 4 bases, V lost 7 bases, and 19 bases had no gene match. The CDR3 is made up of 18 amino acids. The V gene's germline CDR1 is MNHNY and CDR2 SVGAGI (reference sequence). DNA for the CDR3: TGTGCCAGCACCCCCTGGGAAGCGGGAGGCAGGGGAGGAGAGACCCAGTACTTC. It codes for CASTPWEAGGRGGETQYF.

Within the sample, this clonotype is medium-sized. The CDR3 reads CASSTPGLPYNEQFF. CDR3 DNA sequence: TGTGCCAGCAGTACCCCGGGACTTCCCTACAATGAGCAGTTCTTC. The chain couples TRBV27 to TRBJ2-1; possibly TRBD2 for D (6 bases). Germline CDR1 and CDR2: MNHEY and SMNVEV (reference sequence). V dropped 5 bases and J dropped 2 bases, with 13 bases sitting between them. The CDR3 has 15 residues.

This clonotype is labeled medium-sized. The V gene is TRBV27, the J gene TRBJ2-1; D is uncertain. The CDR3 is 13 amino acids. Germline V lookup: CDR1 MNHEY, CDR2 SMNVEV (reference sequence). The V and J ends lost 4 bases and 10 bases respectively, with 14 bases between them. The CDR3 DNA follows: TGTGCCAGCAGTTATTCGACTGGACGCGAGCAGTTCTTC. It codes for CASSYSTGREQFF.

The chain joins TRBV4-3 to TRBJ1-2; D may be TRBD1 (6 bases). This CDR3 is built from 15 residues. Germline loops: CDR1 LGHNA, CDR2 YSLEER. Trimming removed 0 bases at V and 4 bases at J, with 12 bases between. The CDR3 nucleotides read TGCGCCAGCAGCCAAGAATTACAGGGCGTCTATGGCTACACCTTC. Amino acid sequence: CASSQELQGVYGYTF.

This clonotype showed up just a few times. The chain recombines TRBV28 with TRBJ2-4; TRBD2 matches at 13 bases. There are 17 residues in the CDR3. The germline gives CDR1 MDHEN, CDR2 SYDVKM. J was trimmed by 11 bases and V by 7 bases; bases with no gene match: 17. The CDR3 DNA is TGTGCCAGCACGGGGGCAGGGACTAGCGGGACTCGGGCAGTTCAGTACTTC. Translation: CASTGAGTSGTRAVQYF.

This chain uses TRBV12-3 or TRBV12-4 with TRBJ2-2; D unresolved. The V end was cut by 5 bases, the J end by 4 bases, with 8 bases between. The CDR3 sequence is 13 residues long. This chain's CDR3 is CASSPYSTGELFF. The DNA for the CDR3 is TGTGCCAGCAGTCCTTACAGCACCGGGGAGCTGTTTTTT.

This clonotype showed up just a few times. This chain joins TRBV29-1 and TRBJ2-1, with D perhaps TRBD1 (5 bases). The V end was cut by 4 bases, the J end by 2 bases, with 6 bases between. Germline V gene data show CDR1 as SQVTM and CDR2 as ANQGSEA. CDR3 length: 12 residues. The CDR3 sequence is CSVAQAYNEQFF. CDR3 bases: TGCAGCGTTGCACAGGCCTACAATGAGCAGTTCTTC.

The CDR3 coding sequence is TGCAGCGTTGGTGGACAGGGGTCGTCTGAGCAGTTCTTC. This encodes CSVGGQGSSEQFF. The J gene is TRBJ2-1, the V gene TRBV29-1, with 9 bases lining up with TRBD1. The CDR3 spans 13 residues. Germline V gives CDR1 SQVTM, CDR2 ANQGSEA. After removal of 4 bases from V and 9 bases from J, the junction contained 7 bases not matched to a gene.